This T cell receptor beta chain was retrieved from a study of blood T cell repertoires in COVID-19. Background on the study: COVID-19 samples from acute and convalescent phases originated in the United States, Italy and Spain. The cDNA or gDNA used as material had been derived from T cells, B-cell-depleted T cells, or PBMCs.

Germline CDR1 is SGHKS and CDR2 is YYEKEE (reference sequence). The CDR3 is 16 amino acids. Trimming left V 3 bases short and J 0 bases short, with 12 bases between. Original methodology: Amplification with reference gene primers provided the estimates of nucleated cell counts. Some clones are missing from TCRdb's copy, which holds only in-frame ones; the method was immunoSEQ multiplex PCR. V, J and clone size are taken as reported in that table, and D and trimming were inferred from the DNA itself. Here the sample spans approximately 310,000 clones, more than 75% being singletons. The sequenced sample was peripheral blood. This rearrangement joins TRBV5-5 to TRBJ2-2; D might be TRBD2 (5 bases). This receptor was taken from a woman between 45 and 60 years old who had recovered from COVID-19. CDR3 DNA: TGTGCCAGCAGCTGGGGAGCCGGGACGAACACCGGGGAGCTGTTTTTT. Translation: CASSWGAGTNTGELFF.